The 30 T cell receptor beta chains presented below share a single source sample, sequenced in a study of blood T cell repertoires in COVID-19. TCRdb's table, derived via immunoSEQ multiplex PCR, lists solely in-frame clones and lacks some. The sample lists 150,000 to 200,000 clones; approximately 90% were seen once. Sequencing was done on a sample of peripheral blood. These receptors were taken from a man between 25 and 39 years old with COVID-19, enrolled during active disease.

The rearrangement joins TRBV27 to TRBJ2-7; no clear D. V was clipped by 2 bases and J by 3 bases, with 14 bases between them. The CDR3 runs 15 residues. Per germline, CDR1 MNHEY and CDR2 SMNVEV (reference sequence). The CDR3 reads CASSLAALPYYEQYF. DNA of the CDR3: TGTGCCAGCAGTTTAGCGGCCTTGCCCTACTACGAGCAGTACTTC.

This chain connects TRBV7-9 to TRBJ2-7; D is possibly TRBD2 (6 bases). Germline V gene sequence: CDR1 SEHNR, CDR2 FQNEAQ (reference sequence). The CDR3 length is 14 residues. V gave up 2 bases and J gave up 3 bases, with 11 bases separating them. The CDR3 sequence is CASSLQQGLYEQYF. The CDR3 DNA follows: TGTGCCAGCAGCTTACAGCAGGGACTCTACGAGCAGTACTTC.

The V call is TRBV5-1, the J call TRBJ2-5; TRBD2 aligns across 12 bases. This CDR3 is built from 17 residues. The trim removed 0 bases at V and 4 bases at J, leaving 7 bases unmatched. Germline V gives CDR1 SGHRS, CDR2 YFSETQ. The CDR3 here is CASSLGLPGLAGETQYF. As DNA, the CDR3 is TGCGCCAGCAGCTTGGGTTTACCGGGACTAGCGGGAGAGACCCAGTACTTC.

The chain carries TRBV5-6 and TRBJ1-6; D perhaps matches TRBD1 (5 bases). CDR3 size: 16 residues. CDR1 is SGHDT and CDR2 is YYEEEE in the germline V gene. V lost 3 bases and J lost 8, with 18 bases in between. The CDR3 loop reads CASSSRLRTWDSPLHF. The CDR3 nucleotides read TGTGCCAGCAGCTCGCGTCTAAGGACATGGGATTCACCCCTCCACTTT.

This chain joins TRBV2 and TRBJ2-7; D is possibly TRBD2 (6 bases). V lost 6 bases, J lost 1 base, and 16 bases lay in between. This CDR3 comprises 15 residues. Germline V gene sequence: CDR1 SNHLY, CDR2 FYNNEI. CDR3 DNA sequence: TGTGCCAGCAGCCGAGGAGGGCTCCTATCCTACGAGCAGTACTTC. Protein product: CASSRGGLLSYEQYF.

This chain links TRBV4-3 with TRBJ1-3, with no clear D. Germline values: CDR1 LGHNA, CDR2 YSLEER. V gave up 1 base and J gave up 4 bases, with 8 bases separating them. This CDR3 is 14 amino acids long. The CDR3 here is CASSQAQSGNTIYF. CDR3 nucleotide sequence: TGCGCCAGCAGCCAAGCACAGAGCGGAAACACCATATATTTT.

This chain links TRBV30 with TRBJ2-3; the match to TRBD2 covers 7 bases. Germline CDR1 GTSNPN, CDR2 SVGIG (reference sequence). The trim removed 7 bases at V and 0 bases at J, leaving 10 bases unmatched. CDR3 length: 15 residues. This chain's CDR3 is CAFWEGLTSTDTQYF. The CDR3 DNA follows: TGTGCCTTCTGGGAGGGACTCACTAGCACAGATACGCAGTATTTT. Full variable domain (rest looked up from reference TRBV30 and TRBJ2-3): SQTIHQWPATLVQPVGSPLSLECTVEGTSNPNLYWYRQAAGRGLQLLFYSVGIGQISSEVPQNLSASRPQDRQFILSSKKLLLSDSGFYLCAFWEGLTSTDTQYFGPGTRLTVL.

This chain connects TRBV28 to TRBJ1-3; D possibly corresponds to TRBD1 (6 bases). V lost 4 bases to trimming and J lost 8 bases, with 24 bases between them. The CDR3 is 17 amino acids. CDR1 is MDHEN, CDR2 SYDVKM, per germline. The CDR3 region has the DNA TGTGCCAGCAGTTCGTCTTTATACAGGGAGCTTCGGGACACCATATATTTT. It translates to CASSSSLYRELRDTIYF. Looking up the rest from reference TRBV28 and TRBJ1-3 gives the full variable domain: DVKVTQSSRYLVKRTGEKVFLECVQDMDHENMFWYRQDPGLGLRLIYFSYDVKMKEKGDIPEGYSVSREKKERFSLILESASTNQTSMYLCASSSSLYRELRDTIYFGEGSWLTVV.

The chain recombines TRBV9 with TRBJ1-1; D not certain. The CDR3 contains 16 residues. V was shortened by 4 bases and J by 1 base, with 17 bases between the two germline ends. Germline loops: CDR1 SGDLS, CDR2 YYNGEE. The CDR3 is CASSPRGGPSNTEAFF. CDR3 in DNA: TGTGCCAGCAGCCCCCGGGGAGGACCGTCGAACACTGAAGCTTTCTTT.

The chain's CDR3 is CASSRGIWRERTYNEQFF. CDR3 in DNA: TGTGCCAGTAGTAGGGGGATCTGGCGGGAGAGGACCTACAATGAGCAGTTCTTC. The chain recombines TRBV19 with TRBJ2-1; 7 bases map to TRBD2. With V trimmed by 4 bases and J by 2 bases, 14 bases remained unmatched. The CDR3 sequence is 18 residues long. Per germline, CDR1 LNHDA and CDR2 SQIVND (reference sequence).

This chain uses TRBV11-3 with TRBJ1-1; TRBD1 might be the D (6 bases). The CDR3 is 15 residues long. Germline CDR1 SGHNT, CDR2 YENEEA. With 8 bases removed from V and 0 bases from J, the gap between germline ends came to 16 bases. CDR3 amino acids: CASWGGHLMNTEAFF. The CDR3 region has the DNA TGTGCCAGCTGGGGGGGACACCTTATGAACACTGAAGCTTTCTTT. The whole variable domain, filled in from reference TRBV11-3 and TRBJ1-1, reads EAGVVQSPRYKIIEKKQPVAFWCNPISGHNTLYWYLQNLGQGPELLIRYENEEAVDDSQLPKDRFSAERLKGVDSTLKIQPAELGDSAVYLCASWGGHLMNTEAFFGQGTRLTVV.

The chain is built from TRBV6-2 or TRBV6-3 and TRBJ2-2, with D perhaps matching TRBD1 (5 bases). Germline V gene lookup returns CDR1 MNHEY and CDR2 SVGEGT. The CDR3 has 16 residues. Trimming removed 2 bases at V and 5 bases at J, with 15 bases between. The CDR3 loop is CASSYLGQGVTGELFF. CDR3 nucleotide sequence: TGTGCCAGCAGTTACCTAGGGCAGGGCGTAACCGGGGAGCTGTTTTTT.

The rearrangement uses TRBV10-3 and TRBJ2-1; 7 nucleotides align to TRBD2. Germline V CDR1 and CDR2: ENHRY, SYGVKD. Trimming removed 5 bases from V and 1 base from J; junction bases left unmatched: 5. This CDR3 has 15 residues. CDR3 region: CAISPGTTSYNEQFF. CDR3 in DNA: TGTGCCATCAGTCCCGGGACTACTTCCTACAATGAGCAGTTCTTC.

This clone was observed a single time. The V call is TRBV7-9, the J call TRBJ1-6; 7 nucleotides align to TRBD1. The germline gives CDR1 SEHNR, CDR2 FQNEAQ (reference sequence). J lost 5 bases, V lost 4 bases, and 11 bases had no gene match. CDR3 length: 17 amino acids. CDR3 coding DNA: TGTGCCAGCAGCTCGACGATGACAGGGTCGAATAATTCACCCCTCCACTTT. Translating gives CASSSTMTGSNNSPLHF. Together with reference TRBV7-9 and TRBJ1-6, the CDR3 gives the full variable domain: DTGVSQNPRHKITKRGQNVTFRCDPISEHNRLYWYRQTLGQGPEFLTYFQNEAQLEKSRLLSDRFSAERPKGSFSTLEIQRTEQGDSAMYLCASSSTMTGSNNSPLHFGNGTRLTVT.

This chain links TRBV7-9 with TRBJ1-2, with 7 bases matching TRBD1. The CDR3 has 15 residues. Germline CDR1 SEHNR, CDR2 FQNEAQ (reference sequence). The ends lost 6 bases at V and 11 bases at J; junction bases unmatched: 18. CDR3 sequence: CASSPRDSDESIYTF. The CDR3 bases are TGTGCCAGCAGTCCAAGGGACAGCGATGAGTCTATTTACACCTTC.

The chain is built from TRBV6-2 or TRBV6-3 and TRBJ2-7, with 9 bases identical to TRBD1. Germline V lookup: CDR1 MNHEY, CDR2 SVGEGT. V lost 0 bases, J lost 6 bases, and 6 bases stayed unmatched. This CDR3 comprises 15 residues. CDR3 in amino acids: CASSYSGTGKFEQYF. The CDR3 DNA follows: TGTGCCAGCAGTTACTCCGGGACAGGGAAATTCGAGCAGTACTTC.

The genes are TRBV3-1 (or the pseudogene TRBV3-2) and TRBJ2-7; 8 bases match TRBD1. V was clipped by 2 bases and J by 3 bases; unmatched bases: 3. The CDR3 is made up of 14 amino acids. Germline V gene lookup returns CDR1 LGHDT and CDR2 YNNKEL (reference sequence). CDR3 sequence: CASSQMTGDYEQYF. DNA for the CDR3: TGTGCCAGCAGCCAAATGACAGGGGACTACGAGCAGTACTTC.

V gene TRBV7-2 combines with J gene TRBJ2-4; 8 bases match TRBD1. The ends lost 1 base at V and 16 bases at J; junction bases unmatched: 9. The CDR3 is made up of 13 amino acids. Germline V gives CDR1 SGHTA, CDR2 FQGNSA. CDR3 region: CASSLVSSDRGYF. The CDR3 DNA reads as TGTGCCAGCAGCTTAGTGTCCAGCGACAGGGGATACTTC.

The chain couples TRBV7-2 to TRBJ2-7, with TRBD2 matching over 12 bases. The CDR3 is 15 amino acids. J was trimmed by 2 bases and V by 6 bases; bases with no gene match: 5. CDR1 is SGHTA and CDR2 is FQGNSA in the germline V gene. The CDR3 DNA follows: TGTGCCAGCAGGCAGTCTAGCGGGGGGGCCTACGAGCAGTACTTC. This sequence encodes CASRQSSGGAYEQYF.

The CDR3 DNA reads TGTGCCAGCAGCCAAGATCAAAGGTCACTAGCGGTTTACAATGAGCAGTTCTTC. The encoded protein is CASSQDQRSLAVYNEQFF. The rearrangement uses TRBV3-1 (or the pseudogene TRBV3-2) and TRBJ2-1; 8 positions agree with TRBD2. Per the germline V gene, CDR1 is LGHDT and CDR2 is YNNKEL (reference sequence). J gave up 4 bases and V 0 bases, and 11 bases lay outside the gene matches. The CDR3 length is 18 residues.

The gene calls are TRBV19 and TRBJ2-6; 8 bases agree with TRBD1. The trim removed 5 bases at V and 2 bases at J, leaving 8 bases unmatched. The germline V gene has CDR1 LNHDA and CDR2 SQIVND (reference sequence). This CDR3 comprises 17 residues. The CDR3, as DNA: TGTGCCAGTAGTTCCTCGGAGACAGGGGCTGGGGCCAACGTCCTGACTTTC. This translates into CASSSSETGAGANVLTF.

The J gene is TRBJ1-2, the V gene TRBV2; TRBD1 is a possible D gene (5 bases). The V end lost 6 bases, the J end lost 4 bases, and 9 bases lay between the germline ends. Germline CDR1 is SNHLY and CDR2 is FYNNEI. The CDR3 loop spans 12 amino acids. As DNA, the CDR3 is TGTGCCAGCAGACCGGACACCTATGGCTACACCTTC. It specifies CASRPDTYGYTF.

The J gene is TRBJ2-1, the V gene TRBV28; D perhaps matches TRBD2 (5 bases). Trimming cost V 6 bases and J 5 bases, with 8 bases left between them. Germline CDR1 is MDHEN and CDR2 is SYDVKM. The length of the CDR3 is 12 residues. The CDR3 region has the DNA TGTGCCAGCAGGAGCGGTAACAATGAGCAGTTCTTC. Residues: CASRSGNNEQFF. Looking up the rest from reference TRBV28 and TRBJ2-1 gives the full variable domain: DVKVTQSSRYLVKRTGEKVFLECVQDMDHENMFWYRQDPGLGLRLIYFSYDVKMKEKGDIPEGYSVSREKKERFSLILESASTNQTSMYLCASRSGNNEQFFGPGTRLTVL.

This chain connects TRBV6-5 to TRBJ1-4; perhaps TRBD1 as D (5 bases). The V and J ends lost 2 bases and 4 bases respectively, with 8 bases between them. Germline-derived CDR1 and CDR2 are MNHEY and SVGAGI. The CDR3 is 14 residues long. The CDR3 reads CASSYDSFNEKLFF. The CDR3 DNA reads TGTGCCAGCAGTTACGACAGTTTTAATGAAAAACTGTTTTTT.

The chain recombines TRBV4-2 with TRBJ2-5; a weak D match, TRBD1 (6 bases). The CDR3 loop spans 15 amino acids. The germline V gene encodes CDR1 LGHNA and CDR2 YNFKEQ. Trimming took 0 bases from V and 3 from J, leaving 11 bases between them. CDR3 protein: CASSQDRNREETQYF. The CDR3 DNA is TGTGCCAGCAGCCAAGATCGGAACAGGGAAGAGACCCAGTACTTC.

The gene calls are TRBV7-3 and TRBJ2-1; TRBD1 matches at 8 bases. Per the germline V gene, CDR1 is SGHTA and CDR2 is FQGTGA. The length of the CDR3 is 17 residues. After removal of 3 bases from V and 5 bases from J, the junction contained 12 bases not matched to a gene. The chain's CDR3 is CASSLTGEAGPHNEQFF. For the CDR3, the DNA is TGTGCCAGCAGCTTGACAGGGGAGGCGGGACCCCACAATGAGCAGTTCTTC. The full variable domain, with the rest looked up from reference TRBV7-3 and TRBJ2-1, is GAGVSQTPSNKVTEKGKYVELRCDPISGHTALYWYRQSLGQGPEFLIYFQGTGAADDSGLPNDRFFAVRPEGSVSTLKIQRTERGDSAVYLCASSLTGEAGPHNEQFFGPGTRLTVL.

J is TRBJ2-3 and V is TRBV15; 11 bases agree with TRBD2. The germline gives CDR1 LNHNV, CDR2 YYDKDF (reference sequence). With V trimmed by 1 base and J by 5 bases, 14 bases remained unmatched. The CDR3 is 19 residues long. CDR3 sequence reads: CATSRGYVSSGGKEDTQYF. Written as DNA, the CDR3 is TGTGCCACCAGCAGAGGATATGTTTCTAGCGGGGGGAAGGAAGATACGCAGTATTTT.

The genes are TRBV28 and TRBJ2-7, with a weak D call TRBD2 (5 bases). The V end was cut by 4 bases, the J end by 6 bases, with 16 bases between. The CDR3 sequence is 14 residues long. In germline, CDR1 is MDHEN, CDR2 SYDVKM. CDR3 residues: CASSSWTSDLEQYF. CDR3 DNA sequence: TGTGCCAGCAGTTCGTGGACTTCGGATCTCGAGCAGTACTTC.

The genes are TRBV28 and TRBJ1-5; no clear D gene. Germline V CDR1 and CDR2: MDHEN, SYDVKM. The germline V and J ends were trimmed by 6 bases and 9 bases, with 15 bases remaining between them. This CDR3 has 13 amino acids. The CDR3 here is CASRGPGLWPQHF. For the CDR3, the DNA is TGTGCCAGCAGGGGCCCAGGATTGTGGCCCCAGCATTTT.

V usage is TRBV21-1 and J usage is TRBJ2-7; TRBD2, as called in the table, went unchecked against the DNA. TRBV21-1 is noted as a pseudogene. The CDR3 has 15 residues. The DNA of the CDR3 is TGTGCCAGCAGCAAAGCGCTAGCGGGAGAAAACGAGCAGTACTTC. Residues: CASSKALAGENEQYF.